This T cell receptor (beta chain) stems from a study of shared clonotypes between healthy human individuals. Points from the study as a whole: Naive subsets typically showed greater estimated richness than memory subsets. The sharing of roughly 5% of naive CD4 clonotypes was seen across a handful of donors.

Naive CD8 cells lacked CD45RO, underwent positive selection for CCR7 and left out terminally differentiated effector memory CD45RA+ cells. Profiling relied on immunoSEQ multiplex PCR, and the TCRdb table lists in-frame clones only, not all of them. This sample has roughly 770,000 clones, with about 96% found just once. Of note for this clone: Its matching antigen is unknown.

CDR1 and CDR2 from the germline V gene are MGHRA and YSYEKL. Trimming removed 3 bases at V and 0 bases at J, with 10 bases between. The CDR3 is 15 residues long. The sample was naive CD8+ T cells sorted from blood. The chain uses TRBV4-1 and TRBJ2-3, with D uncertain. The receptor was isolated from a man under 40 in good health. The CDR3 is CASSQVSGSTDTQYF. The CDR3 DNA sequence: TGCGCCAGCAGCCAGGTATCAGGTAGCACAGATACGCAGTATTTT.